This T cell receptor beta chain originates from a study of cytomegalovirus exposure and HLA in healthy donors. Study-wide results and caveats: The study recorded about 150 TCR beta chains that were cytomegalovirus-associated. For most subjects, TCR beta sequences were reported to predict HLA-A and HLA-B alleles with accuracy. A missense DCLRE1C variant was associated with V- and J-gene trimming of TCR beta chains in a later analysis, and an independent cohort replicated the association.

As for this clone: The antigen is not known.

Donors consisted of healthy bone marrow donors. PCR involved 60 Vbeta and 13 Jbeta primers. Profiled with immunoSEQ multiplex PCR; TCRdb holds only in-frame clones, not every one. The repertoire has approximately 78,000 clones, 65% to 70% of them found once; the top ten carry roughly 22%. The clonotype was recovered from a man aged 35 to 55 in good health and CMV-seropositive. The specimen was PBMCs.

CDR3 region: CASSFKTPSGRGEQYF. CDR3 bases: TGTGCCAGCAGCTTCAAGACTCCCTCCGGTCGAGGAGAGCAGTACTTC. J is TRBJ2-7 and V is TRBV7-9; no firm D call. The ends were cut back, 3 bases at V and 7 bases at J, with 22 bases in the middle. Looked up from germline, CDR1 is SEHNR and CDR2 is FQNEAQ (reference sequence). This CDR3 has 16 residues.